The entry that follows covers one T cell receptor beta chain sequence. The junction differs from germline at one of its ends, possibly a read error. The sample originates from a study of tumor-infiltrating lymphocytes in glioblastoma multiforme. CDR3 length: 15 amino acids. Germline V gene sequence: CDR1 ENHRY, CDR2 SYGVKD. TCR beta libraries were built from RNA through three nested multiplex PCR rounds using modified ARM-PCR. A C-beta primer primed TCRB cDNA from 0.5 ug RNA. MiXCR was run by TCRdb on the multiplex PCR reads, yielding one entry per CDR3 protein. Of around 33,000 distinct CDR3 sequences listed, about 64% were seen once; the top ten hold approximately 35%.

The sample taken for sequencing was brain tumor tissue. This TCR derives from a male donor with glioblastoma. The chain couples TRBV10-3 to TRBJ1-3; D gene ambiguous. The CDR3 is CAIREIPSSGNAIYF. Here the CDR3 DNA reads TGTGCCATCAGGGAGATTCCGAGCTCCGGAAACGCCATATATTTT.